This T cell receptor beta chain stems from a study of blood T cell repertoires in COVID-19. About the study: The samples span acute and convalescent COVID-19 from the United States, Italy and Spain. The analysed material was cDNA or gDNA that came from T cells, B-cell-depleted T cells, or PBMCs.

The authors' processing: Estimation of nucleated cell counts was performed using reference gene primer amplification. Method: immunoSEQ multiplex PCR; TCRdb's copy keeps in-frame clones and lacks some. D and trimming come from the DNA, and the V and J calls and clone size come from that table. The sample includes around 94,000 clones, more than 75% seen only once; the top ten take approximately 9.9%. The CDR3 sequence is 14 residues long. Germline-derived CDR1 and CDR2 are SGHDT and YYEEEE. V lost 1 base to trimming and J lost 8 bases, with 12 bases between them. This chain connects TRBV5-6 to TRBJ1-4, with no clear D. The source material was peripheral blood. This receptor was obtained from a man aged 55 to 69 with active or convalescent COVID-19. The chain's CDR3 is CASSLYGGREKLFF. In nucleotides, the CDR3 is TGTGCCAGCAGCTTGTATGGCGGTAGGGAAAAACTGTTTTTT.